Below, one T cell receptor (beta chain) is given with its context. The data are from a study of blood T cell repertoires in COVID-19. As for the study in general: From the United States, Italy and Spain came samples of acute and convalescent COVID-19. T cells, B-cell-depleted T cells, or PBMCs supplied cDNA or gDNA.

The CDR3 consists of 15 residues. Germline V gene sequence: CDR1 SGHTA, CDR2 FQGNSA. V dropped 1 base and J dropped 2 bases, with 9 bases sitting between them. In the study's own analysis: By means of reference gene primer amplification, nucleated cell counts were estimated. TCRdb's table, derived via immunoSEQ multiplex PCR, lists solely in-frame clones and lacks some. Clonal size and the V and J genes are those of that table, whereas D and trimming came from the DNA. The table records a few hundred thousand clones, approximately 86% of them present only once. The clonotype comes from a human donor with COVID-19, enrolled during active disease. The donor label of this sample is uncertain. The chain uses TRBV7-2 and TRBJ1-5; D not certain. Input material: peripheral blood. This CDR3 is CASSLGDGGNQPQHF. In DNA, the CDR3 is TGTGCCAGCAGCTTAGGTGACGGGGGCAATCAGCCCCAGCATTTT.